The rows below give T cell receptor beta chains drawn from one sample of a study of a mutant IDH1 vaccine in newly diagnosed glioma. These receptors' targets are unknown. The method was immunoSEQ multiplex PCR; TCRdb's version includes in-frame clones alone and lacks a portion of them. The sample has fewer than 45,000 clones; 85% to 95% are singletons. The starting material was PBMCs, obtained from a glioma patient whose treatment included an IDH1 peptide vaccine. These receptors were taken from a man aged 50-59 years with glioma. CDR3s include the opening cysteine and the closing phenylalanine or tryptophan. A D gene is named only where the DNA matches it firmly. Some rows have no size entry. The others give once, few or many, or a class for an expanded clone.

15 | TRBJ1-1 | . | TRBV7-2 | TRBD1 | TGTGCCAGCAGCTTACAGGGACAGATGAACACTGAAGCTTTCTTT | CASSLQGQMNTEAFF
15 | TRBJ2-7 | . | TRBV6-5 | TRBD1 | TGTGCCAGCAGTTGGGACAGGGGGTCATCCTACGAGCAGTACTTC | CASSWDRGSSYEQYF
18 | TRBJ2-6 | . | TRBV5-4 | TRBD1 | TGTGCCAGCAGCTTCCCAGGGGGAAGCTCATCTGGGGCCAACGTCCTGACTTTC | CASSFPGGSSSGANVLTF
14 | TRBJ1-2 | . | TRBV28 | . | TGTGCCAGCTGGGGCTTCGGGGGAGGATCTGGCTACACCTTC | CASWGFGGGSGYTF
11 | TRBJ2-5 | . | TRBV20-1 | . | TGCAGCTGGATCAGCAAGGCGGCCCAGTACTTC | CSWISKAAQYF
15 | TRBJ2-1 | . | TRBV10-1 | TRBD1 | TGCGCCAGCAGTGACGTGGGGACAGGGGGCAATGAGCAGTTCTTC | CASSDVGTGGNEQFF
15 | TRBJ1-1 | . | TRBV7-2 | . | TGTGCCAGCAGCCGCGCGGGAACCACAAACACTGAAGCTTTCTTT | CASSRAGTTNTEAFF
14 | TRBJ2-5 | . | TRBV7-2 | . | TGTGCCAGCAGCTTAGGCGGGGCCCAAGAGACCCAGTACTTC | CASSLGGAQETQYF
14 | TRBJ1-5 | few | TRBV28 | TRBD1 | TGTGCCAGCAAACAGGGGGCGGTAAGGCAGCCCCAGCATTTT | CASKQGAVRQPQHF
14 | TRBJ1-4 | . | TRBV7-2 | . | TGTGCCAGCAGCACCCACACGGCGGGTGAAAAACTGTTTTTT | CASSTHTAGEKLFF
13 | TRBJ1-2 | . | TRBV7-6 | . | TGTGCCAGCAGCTTATTGGCGGGGGTTGGCTACACCTTC | CASSLLAGVGYTF
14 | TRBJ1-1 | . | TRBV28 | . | TGTGCCAGCAGTCGAAGGGGCTCCTGGACTGAAGCTTTCTTT | CASSRRGSWTEAFF
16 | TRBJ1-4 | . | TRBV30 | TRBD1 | TGTGCCTGGAGTGTAATGGCGGGGGACAGGGTACGGAAACTGTTTTTT | CAWSVMAGDRVRKLFF
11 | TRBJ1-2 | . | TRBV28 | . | TGTGCCAGCAGTTTAAAGTCGGGCTACACCTTC | CASSLKSGYTF
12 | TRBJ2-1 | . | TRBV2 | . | TGTGCCAGCACTGGGACAAACAATGAGCAGTTCTTC | CASTGTNNEQFF
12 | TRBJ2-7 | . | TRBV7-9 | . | TGTGCCAGCAGTCCCACTAACTACGAGCAGTACTTC | CASSPTNYEQYF
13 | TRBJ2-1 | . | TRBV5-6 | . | TGTGCCAGCAGCGGACCGGGACCTTATGAGCAGTTCTTC | CASSGPGPYEQFF
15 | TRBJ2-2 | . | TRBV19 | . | TGTGCCAGTAGTATATGGGAGCTCGACACCGGGGAGCTGTTTTTT | CASSIWELDTGELFF
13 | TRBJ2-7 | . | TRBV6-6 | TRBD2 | TGTGCCAGCAGTCCTAGCGGTGTCTACGAGCAGTACTTC | CASSPSGVYEQYF
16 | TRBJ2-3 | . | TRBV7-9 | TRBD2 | TGTGCCAGCAGCTTACGGGGGACTAGCGGGAGCGACACGCAGTATTTT | CASSLRGTSGSDTQYF
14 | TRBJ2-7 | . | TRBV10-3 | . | TGTGCCATCAGTGAACAGGCTAGCTCCTACGAGCAGTACTTC | CAISEQASSYEQYF
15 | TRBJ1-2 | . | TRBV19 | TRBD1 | TGTGCCAGTAGTATCGCGGGACAGAGTAACTATGGCTACACCTTC | CASSIAGQSNYGYTF
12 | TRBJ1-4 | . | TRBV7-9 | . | TGTGCCAGCGGAGACAGGACAGAAAAACTGTTTTTT | CASGDRTEKLFF
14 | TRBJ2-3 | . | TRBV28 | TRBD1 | TGTGCCGTTCCCGGGGACAGGGGGCGAAATACGCAGTATTTT | CAVPGDRGRNTQYF
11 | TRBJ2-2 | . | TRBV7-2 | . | TGTGCCAGCAGCTACTCCGGGGAGCTGTTTTTT | CASSYSGELFF
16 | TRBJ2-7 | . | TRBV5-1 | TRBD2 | TGCGCCAGCAGCTTGGCGGCTAGCGGATACTCCTACGAGCAGTACTTC | CASSLAASGYSYEQYF
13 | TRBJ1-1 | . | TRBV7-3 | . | TGTGCCAGCAGCTTAACGTTTAACACTGAAGCTTTCTTT | CASSLTFNTEAFF
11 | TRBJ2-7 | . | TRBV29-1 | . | TGCAGCGTTGGATCCACCTACGAGCAGTACTTC | CSVGSTYEQYF
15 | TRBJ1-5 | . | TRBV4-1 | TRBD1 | TGCGCCAGCAGCCAGAACAGGGGTGGCAATCAGCCCCAGCATTTT | CASSQNRGGNQPQHF
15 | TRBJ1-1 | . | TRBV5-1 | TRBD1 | TGCGCCAGCAGCTTGGCACAGGGGAGGAACACTGAAGCTTTCTTT | CASSLAQGRNTEAFF
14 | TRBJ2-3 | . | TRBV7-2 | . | TGTGCCAGCAGCCCGTCACAGGGTTCAGATACGCAGTATTTT | CASSPSQGSDTQYF
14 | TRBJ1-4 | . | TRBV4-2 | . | TGTGCCAGCAGCCTCGCGCTGATCGATGAAAAACTGTTTTTT | CASSLALIDEKLFF
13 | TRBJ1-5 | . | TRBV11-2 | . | TGTGCCAGCAGCCTCGACAGCAATCAGCCCCAGCATTTT | CASSLDSNQPQHF
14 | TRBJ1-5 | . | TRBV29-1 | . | TGCAGCGTGAGCGGGACGGCAGACAATCAGCCCCAGCATTTT | CSVSGTADNQPQHF
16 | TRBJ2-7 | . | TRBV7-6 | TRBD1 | TGTGCCAGCAGCTTAGGCGCGGGGGACAGGGGCTACGAGCAGTACTTC | CASSLGAGDRGYEQYF
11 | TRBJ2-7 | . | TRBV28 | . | TGTGCCAGCAGCTTAACCTACGAGCAGTACTTC | CASSLTYEQYF
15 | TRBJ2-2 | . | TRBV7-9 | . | TGTGCCAGCAGCTTAGCGAGAATAGCTTCCGGGGAGCTGTTTTTT | CASSLARIASGELFF
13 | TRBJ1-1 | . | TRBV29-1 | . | TGCAGCGCGAGAGAGTTTTCGAACACTGAAGCTTTCTTT | CSAREFSNTEAFF
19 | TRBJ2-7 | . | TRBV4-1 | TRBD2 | TGCGCCAGCAGCCAAGATCTAGGGACTAGCGGGAGGGCAAACTACGAGCAGTACTTC | CASSQDLGTSGRANYEQYF
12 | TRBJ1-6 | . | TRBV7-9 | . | TGTGCCAGCAGCTTAGCTTATTCACCCCTCCACTTT | CASSLAYSPLHF
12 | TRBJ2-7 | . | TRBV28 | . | TGTGCCAGCAGTATCCCCTCCTACGAGCAGTACTTC | CASSIPSYEQYF
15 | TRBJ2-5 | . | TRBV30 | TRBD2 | TGTGCCTGGAGTTACGGAGCGGGAGTACGGGAGACCCAGTACTTC | CAWSYGAGVRETQYF
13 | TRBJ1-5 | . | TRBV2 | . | TGTGCAACTGAGATGGGGAGCAATCAGCCCCAGCATTTT | CATEMGSNQPQHF
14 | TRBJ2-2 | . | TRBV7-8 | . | TGTGCCAGCAGCGGGGGGATCGGCGCCGGGGAGCTGTTTTTT | CASSGGIGAGELFF
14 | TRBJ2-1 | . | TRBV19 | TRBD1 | TGTGCCAGTAGCACGGGACAGAGCTACAATGAGCAGTTCTTC | CASSTGQSYNEQFF
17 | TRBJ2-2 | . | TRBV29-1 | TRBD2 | TGCAGCGTTGAAGATCCGGGGCTAGCGGGTGTAACCGGGGAGCTGTTTTTT | CSVEDPGLAGVTGELFF